This T cell receptor (beta chain) is drawn from a study of cytomegalovirus exposure and HLA in healthy donors. Clones were read by immunoSEQ multiplex PCR, and TCRdb kept only the in-frame ones, dropping some. The profile covers tens of thousands of clones, with roughly nine tenths appearing a single time and roughly 8% taken by the ten largest. CDR3 size: 17 residues. Trimming cost V 0 bases and J 6 bases; bases outside gene matches: 10. Germline CDR1 is MDHEN and CDR2 is SYDVKM. The chain links TRBV28 to TRBJ2-2, with TRBD1 identical over 7 bases. The sample taken for sequencing was PBMCs. The origin of this receptor is a woman younger than 35 in good health and CMV-seropositive. CDR3: CASSLWAGQAMSGELFF. The CDR3 DNA follows: TGTGCCAGCAGTTTATGGGCCGGACAGGCCATGTCCGGGGAGCTGTTTTTT.